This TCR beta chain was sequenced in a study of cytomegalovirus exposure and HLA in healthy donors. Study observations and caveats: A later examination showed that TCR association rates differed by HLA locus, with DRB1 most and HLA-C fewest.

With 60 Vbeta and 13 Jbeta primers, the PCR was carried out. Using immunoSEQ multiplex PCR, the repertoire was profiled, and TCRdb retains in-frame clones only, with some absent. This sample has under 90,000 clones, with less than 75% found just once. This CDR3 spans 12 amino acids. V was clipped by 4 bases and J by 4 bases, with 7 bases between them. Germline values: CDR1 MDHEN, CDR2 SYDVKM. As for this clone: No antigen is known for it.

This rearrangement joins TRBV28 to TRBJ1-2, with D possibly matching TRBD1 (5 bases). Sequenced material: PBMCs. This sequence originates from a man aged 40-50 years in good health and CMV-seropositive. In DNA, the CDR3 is TGTGCCAGCAGTTCACAGGCCTATGGCTACACCTTC. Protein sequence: CASSSQAYGYTF.